A selection of T cell receptor beta chains follows, all from one sample in a study of blood T cells in healthy people across ages. Using its own MiXCR run on the 5' RACE reads, TCRdb lists one record per CDR3 protein. Here the sample spans roughly 800,000 distinct CDR3 sequences, about three fifths being singletons. Sequencing was carried out using blood. Receptor source: a man younger than 45 in good health. CDR3s include the opening cysteine and the closing phenylalanine or tryptophan. A D gene is named only where the DNA matches it firmly. The listing skips clone size in some rows; elsewhere it reads once, few, many or a size class.

>-|TRBJ2-1|10|-|TRBV2
CAGSKGEQFF
TGTGCCGGCAGTAAGGGTGAGCAGTTCTTC
>-|TRBJ2-1|13|-|TRBV20-1
CSARDRGNSEQFF
TGCAGTGCTAGAGATAGAGGGAACAGTGAGCAGTTCTTC
>-|TRBJ2-1|14|-|TRBV20-1
CSARDVASPPEQFF
TGCAGTGCTAGAGATGTCGCATCACCCCCTGAGCAGTTCTTC
>TRBD2|TRBJ2-7|14|-|TRBV18
CASSSSGSNNEQYF
TGTGCCAGCTCCAGTAGCGGGAGCAACAATGAGCAGTACTTC
>-|TRBJ2-7|13|-|TRBV7-2
CASSSRGLRQQYF
TGTGCCAGCAGCTCGAGGGGTCTCCGGCAGCAGTACTTC
>TRBD2|TRBJ2-1|15|-|TRBV2
CASSELAGENNEQFF
TGTGCCAGCAGTGAACTAGCGGGGGAAAACAATGAGCAGTTCTTC
>TRBD1|TRBJ2-7|13|-|TRBV29-1
CSVAGTGRYEQYF
TGCAGCGTTGCCGGGACAGGGCGCTACGAGCAGTACTTC
>TRBD1|TRBJ2-7|15|-|TRBV12-3/TRBV12-4
CASSHRQGPTYEQYF
TGTGCCAGCAGTCACAGACAGGGGCCAACCTACGAGCAGTACTTC
>-|TRBJ2-7|13|-|TRBV29-1
CSVDIGGSYEQYF
TGCAGCGTTGACATAGGTGGCTCCTACGAGCAGTACTTC
>-|TRBJ2-3|14|-|TRBV5-4
CASSLERFTDTQYF
TGTGCCAGCAGCTTGGAAAGGTTCACAGATACGCAGTATTTT
>-|TRBJ2-7|12|-|TRBV27
CASSGSYYEQYF
TGTGCCAGCAGCGGGAGTTACTACGAGCAGTACTTC
>-|TRBJ1-3|14|-|TRBV7-2
CASSPQAGEGTIYF
TGTGCCAGCAGCCCCCAGGCAGGGGAGGGGACCATATATTTT
>-|TRBJ2-7|14|-|TRBV6-6
CASRHTGQLGEQYF
TGTGCCAGCAGGCATACAGGGCAGCTCGGCGAGCAGTACTTC
>TRBD1|TRBJ2-7|15|-|TRBV27
CASSNSGTGGVEQYF
TGTGCCAGCAGTAATTCCGGGACAGGGGGCGTCGAGCAGTACTTC
>-|TRBJ2-3|15|-|TRBV7-2
CASSSRRTGLDTQYF
TGTGCCAGCAGCTCCCGTAGGACCGGGTTAGATACGCAGTATTTT
>TRBD2|TRBJ2-7|13|-|TRBV2
CASRERDTYEQYF
TGTGCCAGCAGGGAGCGGGATACCTACGAGCAGTACTTC
>TRBD2|TRBJ2-1|12|-|TRBV6-1
CASRAVAGQGFF
TGTGCCAGCAGGGCAGTAGCGGGGCAGGGGTTCTTC
>-|TRBJ2-7|14|-|TRBV6-5
CASSYSVFRDEQYF
TGTGCCAGCAGTTACTCGGTGTTCAGAGATGAGCAGTACTTC
>-|TRBJ2-7|13|few|TRBV20-1
CSPKLVYPYEQYF
TGCAGTCCGAAATTGGTTTATCCCTACGAGCAGTACTTC
>-|TRBJ2-7|15|once|TRBV4-2
CASSQGSGMGYERYF
TGTGCCAGCAGCCAAGGATCGGGGATGGGGTACGAGCGGTACTTC
>-|TRBJ2-1|14|-|TRBV5-5
CASSPGTLYNEQFF
TGTGCCAGCAGCCCCGGGACACTCTACAATGAGCAGTTCTTC
>TRBD2|TRBJ2-7|15|-|TRBV6-5
CASSSPGGMGYEQYF
TGTGCCAGCAGTTCCCCGGGGGGTATGGGCTACGAGCAGTACTTC
>-|TRBJ1-3|14|-|TRBV12-3/TRBV12-4
CASSRTAGGNTIYF
TGTGCCAGCAGTAGGACAGCCGGGGGAAACACCATATATTTT
>TRBD1|TRBJ2-5|19|-|TRBV7-8
CASSSGTDRTYPYQETQYF
TGTGCCAGCAGCTCAGGGACAGACCGAACCTACCCATACCAAGAGACCCAGTACTTC
>-|TRBJ2-7|12|few|TRBV24-1
CATSDLGGPQYF
TGTGCCACCAGTGATTTGGGGGGACCCCAGTACTTC
>-|TRBJ2-2|14|-|TRBV9
CASSVEGGTGELFF
TGTGCCAGCAGCGTAGAGGGCGGCACCGGGGAGCTGTTTTTT
>-|TRBJ2-1|14|-|TRBV29-1
CNVHPGLGGNEQFF
TGCAACGTGCACCCGGGACTTGGCGGCAATGAGCAGTTCTTC
>TRBD1|TRBJ2-6|18|few|TRBV27
CARRDRDSGYSGANVLTF
TGTGCCAGGAGGGATCGGGACAGCGGTTACTCTGGGGCCAACGTCCTGACTTTC
>-|TRBJ1-2|15|many|TRBV4-2
CASSPRTGTNYGYTF
TGTGCCAGCAGCCCACGGACCGGGACTAACTATGGCTACACCTTC
>-|TRBJ1-6|14|-|TRBV5-8
CASSFRESQSPLHF
TGTGCCAGCAGCTTTCGAGAAAGTCAGTCACCCCTCCACTTT
>-|TRBJ2-3|14|-|TRBV5-1
CASSKDRSLDTQYF
TGCGCCAGCAGCAAAGACCGGAGCCTAGATACGCAGTATTTT
>-|TRBJ2-7|14|-|TRBV9
CASSSSKPMNEQYF
TGTGCCAGCAGCTCCTCGAAGCCCATGAACGAGCAGTACTTC
>-|TRBJ1-1|13|-|TRBV20-1
CSAASPMNTEAFF
TGCAGTGCCGCGTCCCCAATGAACACTGAAGCTTTCTTT
>TRBD1|TRBJ2-3|13|once|TRBV28
CASRDSHTGTQYF
TGTGCAAGCCGGGACAGTCATACAGGTACGCAGTATTTT
>TRBD2|TRBJ2-3|16|-|TRBV12-3/TRBV12-4
CASSSTLAGGIDTQYF
TGTGCCAGCAGTTCAACTCTAGCGGGAGGCATAGATACGCAGTATTTT
>-|TRBJ1-2|19|few|TRBV7-6
CASSLNELPTGQYNYGYTF
TGTGCCAGCAGCTTAAATGAGTTGCCAACCGGACAGTATAACTATGGCTACACCTTC
>TRBD2|TRBJ2-1|15|-|TRBV12-3/TRBV12-4
CASSLRTSGTNEQFF
TGTGCCAGCAGTCTCCGGACTAGCGGGACTAATGAGCAGTTCTTC
>-|TRBJ2-1|14|few|TRBV12-3/TRBV12-4
CASSPPGPGNEQFF
TGTGCCAGCAGTCCTCCCGGGCCGGGCAATGAGCAGTTCTTC
>-|TRBJ1-2|14|-|TRBV20-1
CSARPHRDFNGYTF
TGCAGTGCTAGGCCCCACAGGGATTTCAACGGCTACACCTTC
>TRBD1|TRBJ1-2|15|few|TRBV27
CASSLRTGGDYGYTF
TGTGCCAGCAGTCTCCGGACAGGGGGTGACTATGGCTACACCTTC
>-|TRBJ2-7|14|-|TRBV14
CASSQVQGWYEQYF
TGTGCCAGCAGCCAAGTCCAGGGTTGGTACGAGCAGTACTTC
>-|TRBJ2-1|15|few|TRBV29-1
CSVEPSGSSYNEQFF
TGCAGCGTTGAACCTTCTGGAAGCTCCTACAATGAGCAGTTCTTC
>-|TRBJ1-6|15|once|TRBV12-3/TRBV12-4
CASSLALGASSPLHF
TGTGCCAGCAGTTTAGCGTTGGGGGCAAGTTCACCCCTCCACTTT
>TRBD1|TRBJ1-6|18|-|TRBV7-9
CASSRPGTVSSYNSPLHF
TGTGCCAGCAGCCGTCCCGGGACAGTGAGCTCCTATAATTCACCCCTCCACTTT
>-|TRBJ2-3|16|-|TRBV7-8
CASSSRFGSSTDTQYF
TGTGCCAGCAGCTCGAGATTCGGATCTAGCACAGATACGCAGTATTTT
>-|TRBJ2-3|13|-|TRBV3-1
CASSQRDSDTQYF
TGTGCCAGCAGCCAACGGGACTCAGATACGCAGTATTTT
>TRBD1|TRBJ2-7|12|-|TRBV7-9
CASSHRGPEQYF
TGTGCCAGCAGCCACAGGGGGCCCGAGCAGTACTTC
>-|TRBJ2-1|14|-|TRBV7-2
CASTSHSSYNEQFF
TGTGCCAGCACCTCCCATAGTAGCTACAATGAGCAGTTCTTC
>-|TRBJ2-7|15|-|TRBV4-3
CASSLGRDRNYEQYF
TGCGCCAGCAGCCTGGGGAGGGACAGAAATTACGAGCAGTACTTC
>TRBD2|TRBJ2-7|16|-|TRBV10-3
CAISDSRGELSYEQYF
TGTGCCATCAGTGACTCACGGGGGGAACTCTCCTACGAGCAGTACTTC
>-|TRBJ2-5|18|-|TRBV4-3
CASSQGWGLAFRQETQYF
TGCGCCAGCAGCCAGGGGTGGGGCCTAGCGTTTAGACAAGAGACCCAGTACTTC